The entry below describes one TCR beta chain. Its antigen is undetermined. With 4 bases clipped from V and 2 bases from J, the junction kept 4 bases outside the gene matches. Germline V gives CDR1 SNHLY, CDR2 FYNNEI. This CDR3 is 15 amino acids long. Primers: 60 Vbeta forward and 13 Jbeta reverse. Clones were sequenced by immunoSEQ multiplex PCR, and TCRdb holds only the in-frame ones, with some missing. The repertoire has approximately 160,000 clones, 77% of them found once; the top ten carry 1.4% to 1.5%. This sample is part of a study of cytomegalovirus exposure and HLA in healthy donors. Notes on the study in general: Within an earlier analysis, most TCR beta V segments proved productive either about 90% or about 30% of the time. Prediction of most subjects' HLA-A and HLA-B alleles by TCR beta sequences was reportedly accurate.

This receptor was obtained from a young woman in good health and CMV-seropositive. Material for sequencing was PBMCs. The chain carries TRBV2 and TRBJ2-3, with 9 bases identical to TRBD2. The CDR3 region is CASSGPSGITDTQYF. CDR3 sequence (DNA): TGTGCCAGCAGTGGGCCTAGCGGGATCACAGATACGCAGTATTTT.